This TCR beta chain appears in the sequencing data of a study of response to subunit inactivated influenza vaccine. Findings of the study overall: New T cells are recruited in small numbers by each seasonal influenza vaccination, according to the authors' suggestion.

TCRdb re-derived calls from the RT-PCR reads in MiXCR, one entry per CDR3 protein. The table shows over 150,000 distinct CDR3 sequences, with roughly a tenth occurring only once. The sample holds many counts of this clonotype. Its antigen is still unknown. The V gene lost 5 bases and the J gene lost 0 bases, with 11 bases spanning the gap. Germline lookup yields CDR1 SGHTA and CDR2 FQGNSA. The CDR3 loop spans 14 amino acids. The sequenced sample was non-naive T cells sorted from PBMCs, obtained 45 days after vaccination. V and J are TRBV7-2 and TRBJ2-7; D remains ambiguous. This clonotype was sampled from a man aged 50 to 60 who received an inactivated influenza vaccine. CDR3 bases: TGTGCCAGCAGCAGACTTAGGAGCTCCTACGAGCAGTACTTC. This sequence encodes CASSRLRSSYEQYF.